The 4 T cell receptor beta chains reported below all come from one sample, sequenced in a study of memory CD4+ T cells and cytomegalovirus serostatus (dated by TCRdb to the late 2010s). Single viable CD3+CD4+CD8-CD45RO+ cells were sorted as memory CD4+ T cells on a FACSAria II. Library creation used the immunoSEQ multiplex PCR assay. Not all clones reach the TCRdb copy of this immuneACCESS table, which keeps in-frame sequences only. Checked studies attribute under half of the gap to unresolved V genes and leave the rest unexplained. Counted in this sample were fewer than 50,000 clones; 70% to 85% of them appeared once. The ten most abundant clones make up 5.3% of the sample. Sequencing was carried out using memory CD4+ T cells from blood. These receptors were collected from an adult in good health and CMV-seropositive.

The chain carries TRBV5-4 and TRBJ2-7; D may be TRBD2 (7 bases). Per the germline V gene, CDR1 is SGHNT and CDR2 is YYREEE (reference sequence). The CDR3 is 16 amino acids. Deletions cut 0 bases from V and 0 bases from J, with 13 bases between. CDR3 residues: CASSLEAGAYSYEQYF. CDR3 in DNA: TGTGCCAGCAGCTTGGAGGCGGGGGCCTACTCCTACGAGCAGTACTTC.

The chain links TRBV2 to TRBJ1-2; TRBD1 aligns across 8 bases. Germline V CDR1 and CDR2: SNHLY, FYNNEI. V was clipped by 10 bases and J by 0 bases; unmatched bases: 16. This CDR3 has 17 residues. Written as DNA, the CDR3 is TGTGCCATCCATTCTGGGACAGGAGTTCGAACTAACTATGGCTACACCTTC. Amino acids: CAIHSGTGVRTNYGYTF.

V is TRBV4-2 and J is TRBJ2-5; 9 bases fit TRBD2. Germline CDR1 and CDR2: LGHNA and YNFKEQ. Trimming at V came to 1 base and at J to 1 base, leaving 1 base not matched to a gene. CDR3 size: 15 residues. CDR3 in amino acids: CASSQGTSVQETQYF. CDR3 nucleotides: TGTGCCAGCAGCCAAGGGACTAGCGTCCAAGAGACCCAGTACTTC.

The CDR3 is CASSVAPGQQANYGYTF. In nucleotides, the CDR3 is TGCGCCAGCAGTGTCGCACCGGGACAACAAGCTAACTATGGCTACACCTTC. The chain combines TRBV4-1 with TRBJ1-2, with D maybe TRBD1 (6 bases). Germline CDR1 reads MGHRA; CDR2 reads YSYEKL. The CDR3 totals 17 residues. Trimming took 6 bases from V and 0 from J, leaving 20 bases between them.